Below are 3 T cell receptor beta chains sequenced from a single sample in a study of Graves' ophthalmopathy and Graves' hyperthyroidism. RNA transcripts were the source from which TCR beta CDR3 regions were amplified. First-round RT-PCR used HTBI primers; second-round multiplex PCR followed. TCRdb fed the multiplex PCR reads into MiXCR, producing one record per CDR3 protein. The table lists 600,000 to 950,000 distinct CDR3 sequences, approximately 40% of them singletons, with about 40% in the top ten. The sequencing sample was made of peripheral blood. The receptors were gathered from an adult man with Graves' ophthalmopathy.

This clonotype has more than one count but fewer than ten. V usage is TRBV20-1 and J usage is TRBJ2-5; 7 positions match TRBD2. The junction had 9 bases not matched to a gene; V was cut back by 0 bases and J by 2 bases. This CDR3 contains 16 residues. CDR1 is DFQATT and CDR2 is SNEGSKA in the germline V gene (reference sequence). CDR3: CSARDGLAGLQETQYF. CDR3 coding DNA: TGCAGTGCTAGAGATGGGTTAGCGGGCCTACAAGAGACCCAGTACTTC.

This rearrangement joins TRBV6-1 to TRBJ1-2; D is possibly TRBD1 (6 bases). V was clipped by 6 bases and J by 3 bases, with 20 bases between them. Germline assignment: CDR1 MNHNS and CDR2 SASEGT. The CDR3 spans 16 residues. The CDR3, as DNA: TGTGCCAGCAGCCCGGGGGACACTCATCCGGACTATGGCTACACCTTC. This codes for CASSPGDTHPDYGYTF.

CDR3 in amino acids: CASSLALSRPETQYF. The CDR3 DNA is TGTGCCAGCAGTTTAGCGCTCTCTAGACCAGAGACCCAGTACTTC. V and J are TRBV12-3 or TRBV12-4 and TRBJ2-5, with D unclear. V was cut by 0 bases and J by 4 bases, with 12 bases left in between. The CDR3 consists of 15 residues.